This T cell receptor beta chain was observed in a study of T-cell reconstitution after alpha-beta-depleted transplantation in children (TCRdb year 2016). Regarding the study in general: Using TCR repertoire profiling, the study quantitatively followed how T-cell immune reconstitution unfolded in children after TCRalphabeta/CD19-depleted allogeneic hematopoietic cell transplantation.

Including the terminal cysteine and phenylalanine, the CDR3 comprises 15 residues. The sequence is cut down to CDR3 DNA, 45 bases in frame from base 1. Trimming removed 5 bases from V and 3 bases from J; the gene matches leave 3 bases unexplained. The sample's treatment or condition label is to be understood as: allogeneic hematopoietic cell transplantation with graft depleted of TCRalphabeta T cells and CD19 B cells. Transplant recipients were children who received TCRalphabeta/CD19-depleted allogeneic hematopoietic cell grafts. Here is what the overall study found, with its caveats: The frequencies of hyperexpanded clones fell over the following months, and after one year, T-cell counts and TCRbeta diversity were mostly attributed to newly produced T cells. Apparently early alphabetaT-cell count recovery about two months after transplant reportedly relied on only several hundred rapidly expanded clones derived from non-depleted graft cells. In some patients, the high TCRbeta diversity seen at day 60 was put down to recipient T cells and intrathymic progenitors that had survived conditioning.

This clonotype was observed at least ten times. Its cognate antigen has yet to be identified. Base qualities were left out, and no much larger clone turns up one base away. Receptors were amplified or captured by PCR. The listed sequencing device is Illumina HiSeq 2500. TCR libraries were prepared with molecular barcoding, using unique molecular identifiers to normalize TCRbeta repertoire quantification. Through fastp at Q25 and MiXCR, TCRdb rebuilt clones from the public reads, retaining in-frame beta chains. Rows matching on CDR3 protein sequence are summarized as one entry with the most common DNA and genes. The sample table contains 480,000 or so distinct CDR3 sequences; only one count was recorded for over 9.5% of them. The top ten clonotypes cover 2% to 2.5% of the sample.

The clonotype comes from a child aged 2 to 15 with inherited bone marrow failure, due to receive a stem cell transplant. Recombination linked TRBV12-3 or TRBV12-4 to TRBJ2-2; TRBD1 aligns with 10 central bases. The sequencing used PBMCs, collected before TCRalphabeta/CD19-depleted stem cell transplant. The CDR3 region has the sequence CASSRTGGDTGELFF. The DNA reads TGTGCCAGCAGTAGGACAGGGGGTGACACCGGGGAGCTGTTTTTT.